This T cell receptor (beta chain) comes out of a study of monozygotic twins with inflammatory bowel disease. Overall study results and limits: Among patients, repertoires may have gained variability from differing immunosuppressive treatments.

Concerning this clonotype: No antigen is known for it.

This CDR3 has 13 residues. The germline V gene has CDR1 DFQATT and CDR2 SNEGSKA (reference sequence). Total RNA, at roughly 3.5 ug, went into every TCR library. With the 5' RACE reads reprocessed, TCRdb shows one record per CDR3 protein and no DNA. Recorded for this sample: 350,000 to 500,000 distinct CDR3 sequences. J is TRBJ2-1 and V is TRBV20-1; TCRdb gives TRBD2 as the D gene, but with no DNA this cannot be confirmed. This clonotype was obtained from a human donor with ulcerative colitis or Crohn's disease, or a healthy co-twin of an affected twin (not recorded which). Sequenced material: blood. This chain's CDR3 is CSGRGAGAAEQFF.